This TCR beta chain was captured by sequencing in a study of cytomegalovirus exposure and HLA in healthy donors. The PCR contained 60 Vbeta and 13 Jbeta primers. TCRdb's table, derived via immunoSEQ multiplex PCR, lists solely in-frame clones and lacks some. Found here are fewer than 150,000 clones, roughly 78% of them singletons; the top ten hold about 2.2%. The CDR3 is 14 amino acids. The germline gives CDR1 MNHEY, CDR2 SVGAGI. Study findings and constraints: In the analysis, some V segments, TRBV6-2 and TRBV6-3 included, were excluded as indistinguishable.

As to this clone: Its antigen is currently unknown. The junction differs from germline at one of its ends, possibly a read error.

This chain connects TRBV6-5 to TRBJ1-5; 7 bases line up with TRBD1. This receptor was taken from a man aged 30 to 45 in good health and CMV-seronegative. The sequenced sample consisted of PBMCs. The CDR3 region is CASSYTQGVQPQNF. The CDR3 DNA reads TGTGCCAGCAGTTACACTCAGGGGGTCCAGCCCCAGAATTTT.